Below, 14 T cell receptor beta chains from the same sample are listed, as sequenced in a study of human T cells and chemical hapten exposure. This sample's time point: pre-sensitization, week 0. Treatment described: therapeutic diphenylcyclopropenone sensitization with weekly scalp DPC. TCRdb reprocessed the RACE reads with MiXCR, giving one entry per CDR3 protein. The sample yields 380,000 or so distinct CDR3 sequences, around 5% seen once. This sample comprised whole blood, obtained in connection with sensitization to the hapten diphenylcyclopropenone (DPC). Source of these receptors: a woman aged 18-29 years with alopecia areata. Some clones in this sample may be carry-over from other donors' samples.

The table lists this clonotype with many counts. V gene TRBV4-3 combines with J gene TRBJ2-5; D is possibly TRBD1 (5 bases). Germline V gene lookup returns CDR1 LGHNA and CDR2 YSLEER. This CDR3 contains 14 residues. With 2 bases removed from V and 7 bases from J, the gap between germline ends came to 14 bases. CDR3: CASSQSQESGTQYF. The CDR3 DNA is TGCGCCAGCAGCCAATCACAGGAATCGGGGACCCAGTACTTC.

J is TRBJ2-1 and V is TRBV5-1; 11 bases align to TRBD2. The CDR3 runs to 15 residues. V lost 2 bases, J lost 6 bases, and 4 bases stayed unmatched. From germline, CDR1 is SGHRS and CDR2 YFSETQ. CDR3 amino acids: CASSLLAGALNEQFF. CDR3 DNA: TGCGCCAGCAGCTTACTAGCGGGGGCCCTCAATGAGCAGTTCTTC.

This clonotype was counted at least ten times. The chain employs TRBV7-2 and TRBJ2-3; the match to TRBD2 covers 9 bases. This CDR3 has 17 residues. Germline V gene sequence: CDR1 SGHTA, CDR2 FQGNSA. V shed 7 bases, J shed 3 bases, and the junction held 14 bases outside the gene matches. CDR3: CASTHRGASGVTDTQYF. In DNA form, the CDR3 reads TGTGCCAGCACCCATCGGGGGGCTAGCGGGGTGACAGATACGCAGTATTTT. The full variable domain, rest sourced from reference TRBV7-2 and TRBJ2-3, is GAGVSQSPSNKVTEKGKDVELRCDPISGHTALYWYRQSLGQGLEFLIYFQGNSAPDKSGLPSDRFSAERTGGSVSTLTIQRTQQEDSAVYLCASTHRGASGVTDTQYFGPGTRLTVL.

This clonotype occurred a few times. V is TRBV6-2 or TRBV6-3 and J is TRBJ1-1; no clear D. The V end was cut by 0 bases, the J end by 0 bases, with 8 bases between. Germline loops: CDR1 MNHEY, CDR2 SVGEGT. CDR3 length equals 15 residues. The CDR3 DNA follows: TGTGCCAGCAGTTACTCGGCAGACATGAACACTGAAGCTTTCTTT. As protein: CASSYSADMNTEAFF.

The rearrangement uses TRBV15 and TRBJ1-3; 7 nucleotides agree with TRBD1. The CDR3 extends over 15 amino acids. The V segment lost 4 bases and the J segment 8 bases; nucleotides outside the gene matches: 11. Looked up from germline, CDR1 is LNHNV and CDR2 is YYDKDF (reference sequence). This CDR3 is CATSNDRVDFDTIYF. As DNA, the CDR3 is TGTGCCACCAGCAACGACAGGGTTGATTTTGACACCATATATTTT.

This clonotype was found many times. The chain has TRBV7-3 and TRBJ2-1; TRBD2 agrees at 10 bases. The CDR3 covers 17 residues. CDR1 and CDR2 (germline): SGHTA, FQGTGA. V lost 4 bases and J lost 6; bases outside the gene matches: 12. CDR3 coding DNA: TGTGCCAGCAGCTCCACTCTCGCACTAGCGGGATCCAATGAGCAGTTCTTC. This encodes CASSSTLALAGSNEQFF.

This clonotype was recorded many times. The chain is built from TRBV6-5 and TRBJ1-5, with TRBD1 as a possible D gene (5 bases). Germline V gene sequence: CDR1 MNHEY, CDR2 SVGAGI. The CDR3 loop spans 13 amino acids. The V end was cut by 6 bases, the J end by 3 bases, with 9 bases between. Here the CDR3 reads CASRGPNNQPQHF. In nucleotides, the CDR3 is TGTGCCAGCAGGGGGCCGAACAATCAGCCCCAGCATTTT.

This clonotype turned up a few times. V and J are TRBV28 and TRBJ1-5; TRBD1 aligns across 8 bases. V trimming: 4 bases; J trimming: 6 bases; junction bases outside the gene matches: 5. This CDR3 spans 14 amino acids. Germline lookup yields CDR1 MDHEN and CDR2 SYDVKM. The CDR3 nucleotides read TGTGCCAGCAGTTCAGGGGGCGCGGGTCAGCCCCAGCATTTT. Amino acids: CASSSGGAGQPQHF. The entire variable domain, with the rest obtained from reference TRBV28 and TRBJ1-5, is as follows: DVKVTQSSRYLVKRTGEKVFLECVQDMDHENMFWYRQDPGLGLRLIYFSYDVKMKEKGDIPEGYSVSREKKERFSLILESASTNQTSMYLCASSSGGAGQPQHFGDGTRLSIL.

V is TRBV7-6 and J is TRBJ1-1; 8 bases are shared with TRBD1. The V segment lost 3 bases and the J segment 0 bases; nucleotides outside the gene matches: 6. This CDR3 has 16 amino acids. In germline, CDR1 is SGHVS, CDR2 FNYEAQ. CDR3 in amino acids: CASSLGQAAMNTEAFF. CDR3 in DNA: TGTGCCAGCAGCTTGGGACAGGCCGCGATGAACACTGAAGCTTTCTTT.

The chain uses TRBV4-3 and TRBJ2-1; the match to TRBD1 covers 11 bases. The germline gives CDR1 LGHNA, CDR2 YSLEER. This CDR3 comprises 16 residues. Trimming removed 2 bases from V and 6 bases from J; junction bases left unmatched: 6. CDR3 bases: TGCGCCAGCAGCCAACTGGTGGGGACAGGGGGCAATGAGCAGTTCTTC. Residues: CASSQLVGTGGNEQFF.

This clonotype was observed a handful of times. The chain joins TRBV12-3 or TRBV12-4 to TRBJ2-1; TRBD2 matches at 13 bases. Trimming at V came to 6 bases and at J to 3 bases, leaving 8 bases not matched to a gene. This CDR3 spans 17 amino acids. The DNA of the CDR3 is TGTGCCAGCAGCGGGGGACTAGCGGGGATAATCTACAATGAGCAGTTCTTC. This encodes CASSGGLAGIIYNEQFF.

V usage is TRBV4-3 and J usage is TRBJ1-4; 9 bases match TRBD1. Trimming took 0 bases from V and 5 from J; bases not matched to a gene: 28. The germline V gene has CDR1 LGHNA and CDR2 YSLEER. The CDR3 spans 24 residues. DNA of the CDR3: TGCGCCAGCAGCCAAGATTACGGTTTAGCGGCCTTTTTGTGGACAGGGGTCCCGAATGAAAAACTGTTTTTT. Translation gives CASSQDYGLAAFLWTGVPNEKLFF.

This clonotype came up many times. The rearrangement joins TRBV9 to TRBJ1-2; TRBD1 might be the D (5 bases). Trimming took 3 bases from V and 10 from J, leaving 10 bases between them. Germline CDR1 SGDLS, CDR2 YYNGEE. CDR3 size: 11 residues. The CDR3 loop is CASSGTTIYTF. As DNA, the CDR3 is TGTGCCAGCAGCGGGACAACTATCTACACCTTC.

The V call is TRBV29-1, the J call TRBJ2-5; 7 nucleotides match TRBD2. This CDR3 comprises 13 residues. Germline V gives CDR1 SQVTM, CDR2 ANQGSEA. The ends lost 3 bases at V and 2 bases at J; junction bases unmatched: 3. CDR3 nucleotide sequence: TGCAGCGTTGACTGGGGGGGTCAAGAGACCCAGTACTTC. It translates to CSVDWGGQETQYF.